These 25 T cell receptor beta chains originate from one sample sequenced in a study of response to subunit inactivated influenza vaccine. TCRdb ran MiXCR on the RT-PCR reads and lists one entry per CDR3 protein. The repertoire consists of fewer than 750,000 distinct CDR3 sequences, with 14% occurring once and the leading ten covering 8.5% to 14%. Sequences were derived from PBMCs from blood, sampled approximately 13 days after vaccination. The origin of the receptors is a man aged 45-65 years who received an inactivated influenza vaccine.

V and J are TRBV28 and TRBJ2-1, with 7 bases fitting TRBD2. This CDR3 has 17 amino acids. Looked up from germline, CDR1 is MDHEN and CDR2 is SYDVKM. The ends lost 4 bases at V and 9 bases at J; junction bases unmatched: 18. As DNA, the CDR3 is TGTGCCAGCAGTTCCCTTTTAAGCGGGGCGTCTGGAAGTGAGCAGTTCTTC. This gives the protein CASSSLLSGASGSEQFF. Filled out from reference TRBV28 and TRBJ2-1, the complete variable domain reads DVKVTQSSRYLVKRTGEKVFLECVQDMDHENMFWYRQDPGLGLRLIYFSYDVKMKEKGDIPEGYSVSREKKERFSLILESASTNQTSMYLCASSSLLSGASGSEQFFGPGTRLTVL.

V and J are TRBV27 and TRBJ2-5; 10 nucleotides line up with TRBD2. Germline V gene sequence: CDR1 MNHEY, CDR2 SMNVEV (reference sequence). The CDR3 spans 16 residues. V was clipped by 2 bases and J by 3 bases; unmatched bases: 6. CDR3 in amino acids: CASSLSGGLAEETQYF. DNA for the CDR3: TGTGCCAGCAGTTTAAGTGGAGGACTAGCGGAAGAGACCCAGTACTTC.

This clonotype appeared a few times. V is TRBV9 and J is TRBJ1-4; 12 bases map to TRBD1. From germline, CDR1 is SGDLS and CDR2 YYNGEE. CDR3 size: 17 residues. With V trimmed by 3 bases and J by 5 bases, 8 bases remained unmatched. The DNA of the CDR3 is TGTGCCAGCAGCGCAGGGACAGGGGGCGGAGGAAATGAAAAACTGTTTTTT. Amino acid sequence: CASSAGTGGGGNEKLFF.

This clonotype was picked up one time. This chain joins TRBV10-1 and TRBJ2-3; 7 bases are shared with TRBD2. Losses at the gene ends were 3 bases for V and 7 bases for J; bases not matched to a gene: 10. CDR1 is WNHNN, CDR2 SYGVQD, per germline (reference sequence). This CDR3 has 15 residues. CDR3 coding DNA: TGCGCCAGCAGTGAATCTAGCGGACCCCGGAATACGCAGTATTTT. Translating gives CASSESSGPRNTQYF.

This chain connects TRBV7-2 to TRBJ1-1, with D possibly TRBD1 on 5 matching bases. Germline V gene sequence: CDR1 SGHTA, CDR2 FQGNSA. The V end was cut by 1 base, the J end by 0 bases, with 9 bases between. CDR3 length: 15 residues. The CDR3: CASSLVGGVNTEAFF. The CDR3 DNA follows: TGTGCCAGCAGCTTAGTAGGAGGGGTGAACACTGAAGCTTTCTTT.

J is TRBJ1-1 and V is TRBV6-5; D not certain. With 2 bases removed from V and 7 bases from J, the gap between germline ends came to 8 bases. Germline V gives CDR1 MNHEY, CDR2 SVGAGI. The CDR3 spans 12 residues. DNA of the CDR3: TGTGCCAGCAGTTACAAGGGTATTGAAGCTTTCTTT. Its translation: CASSYKGIEAFF.

This clonotype was seen a handful of times. The V call is TRBV20-1, the J call TRBJ2-7; perhaps TRBD1 as D (5 bases). This CDR3 region has 12 residues. V lost 2 bases and J 4 bases, leaving 9 bases between the germline ends. Germline CDR1 and CDR2: DFQATT and SNEGSKA (reference sequence). CDR3 in amino acids: CSARSQEYEQYF. CDR3 in DNA: TGCAGTGCTAGATCACAGGAATACGAGCAGTACTTC.

This clonotype was seen more than once but under ten times. The rearrangement uses TRBV12-3 or TRBV12-4 and TRBJ1-2; no firm D call. The ends were cut back, 3 bases at V and 6 bases at J, with 11 bases in the middle. CDR3 length: 13 amino acids. This CDR3 is CASSFHPGNGYTF. For the CDR3, the DNA is TGTGCCAGCAGTTTTCATCCGGGGAATGGCTACACCTTC.

This clonotype was found a few times. This chain connects TRBV5-1 to TRBJ2-5; D might be TRBD1 (6 bases). This CDR3 has 14 amino acids. The germline V gene encodes CDR1 SGHRS and CDR2 YFSETQ. V lost 4 bases to trimming and J lost 2 bases, with 12 bases between them. This CDR3 reads CASSVMGQQETQYF. The CDR3, as DNA: TGCGCCAGCAGCGTAATGGGACAACAAGAGACCCAGTACTTC. Full variable domain (outside the CDR3, taken from reference TRBV5-1 and TRBJ2-5): KAGVTQTPRYLIKTRGQQVTLSCSPISGHRSVSWYQQTPGQGLQFLFEYFSETQRNKGNFPGRFSGRQFSNSRSEMNVSTLELGDSALYLCASSVMGQQETQYFGPGTRLLVL.

This clonotype was seen a handful of times. The V call is TRBV5-1, the J call TRBJ2-2; 9 positions match TRBD2. Germline V CDR1 and CDR2: SGHRS, YFSETQ. The length of the CDR3 is 17 residues. V lost 0 bases to trimming and J lost 2 bases; unmatched junction nucleotides: 5. In DNA, the CDR3 is TGCGCCAGCAGCTTGGGGCTAGCGGGGTATAACACCGGGGAGCTGTTTTTT. Protein sequence: CASSLGLAGYNTGELFF.

V usage is TRBV6-4 and J usage is TRBJ2-7, with a tentative D call TRBD1 (5 bases). The V end lost 2 bases, the J end lost 0 bases, and 29 bases lay between the germline ends. This CDR3 contains 21 residues. The V gene's germline CDR1 is MRHNA and CDR2 SNTAGT. The CDR3 nucleotides are TGTGCCAGCAGTGACCACGCTTCGACAGTCTCAAACCCCCCAAGCTCCTACGAGCAGTACTTC. Amino acid sequence: CASSDHASTVSNPPSSYEQYF.

This clonotype has more than one count but fewer than ten. The chain has TRBV7-2 and TRBJ2-7; D is unresolved. The V gene's germline CDR1 is SGHTA and CDR2 FQGNSA. The V and J ends lost 1 base and 1 base respectively, with 8 bases between them. The CDR3 is made up of 14 amino acids. The chain's CDR3 is CASSLDWRSYEQYF. The CDR3 DNA sequence: TGTGCCAGCAGCTTAGATTGGCGGTCCTACGAGCAGTACTTC.

This clonotype appeared many times. The V call is TRBV19, the J call TRBJ2-3, with 8 positions matching TRBD1. The germline V gene encodes CDR1 LNHDA and CDR2 SQIVND (reference sequence). V was clipped by 4 bases and J by 7 bases; unmatched bases: 13. The CDR3 sequence is 16 residues long. CDR3 protein: CASSNIGTGRLNTQYF. CDR3 DNA sequence: TGTGCCAGTAGTAACATCGGGACAGGTCGTCTCAATACGCAGTATTTT.

The chain is built from TRBV25-1 and TRBJ1-6, with TRBD1 matching 9 bases. The germline V gene encodes CDR1 MGHDK and CDR2 SYGVNS. The CDR3 runs to 14 residues. J was trimmed by 7 bases and V by 3 bases; bases with no gene match: 1. CDR3 loop: CASSEGQGNSPLHF. CDR3 DNA sequence: TGTGCCAGCAGTGAGGGACAGGGCAATTCACCCCTCCACTTT.

The V call is TRBV27, the J call TRBJ2-3; 11 positions match TRBD2. Germline V CDR1 and CDR2: MNHEY, SMNVEV (reference sequence). The ends lost 10 bases at V and 3 bases at J; junction bases unmatched: 12. This CDR3 comprises 16 residues. CDR3 sequence (DNA): TGTGCCACCGCGAACGGGGGACTAGCGGCGACAGATACGCAGTATTTT. This encodes CATANGGLAATDTQYF.

This clonotype was counted ten times or more. The chain combines TRBV6-2 or TRBV6-3 with TRBJ2-1; 12 nucleotides align to TRBD2. The CDR3 loop spans 16 amino acids. The germline gives CDR1 MNHEY, CDR2 SVGEGT. J gave up 7 bases and V 0 bases, and 4 bases lay outside the gene matches. The CDR3 loop is CASSYSASGRANEQFF. The CDR3 DNA reads as TGTGCCAGCAGTTACTCGGCTAGCGGGAGGGCTAATGAGCAGTTCTTC.

In this sample, this clonotype turned up many times. This chain connects TRBV5-4 to TRBJ2-3; D is unresolved. Deletions cut 4 bases from V and 2 bases from J, with 8 bases between. Germline V gene lookup returns CDR1 SGHNT and CDR2 YYREEE (reference sequence). This CDR3 comprises 13 residues. The CDR3 region is CASSPAYTDTQYF. CDR3 DNA: TGTGCCAGCAGCCCGGCTTACACAGATACGCAGTATTTT.

This clonotype was picked up a small number of times. The chain joins TRBV20-1 to TRBJ2-1; the D gene could be TRBD1 or TRBD2 (5 bases each). Per the germline V gene, CDR1 is DFQATT and CDR2 is SNEGSKA (reference sequence). The CDR3 spans 12 residues. Trimming left V 4 bases short and J 8 bases short, with 12 bases between. The CDR3 sequence: CSAKLGGHEQFF. The CDR3 DNA reads TGCAGTGCTAAACTTGGGGGTCATGAGCAGTTCTTC.

In this sample, this clonotype turned up a few times. This chain joins TRBV7-9 and TRBJ2-5; 8 positions agree with TRBD1. The CDR3 has 14 amino acids. Trimming removed 3 bases from V and 5 bases from J; junction bases left unmatched: 5. Germline V gives CDR1 SEHNR, CDR2 FQNEAQ (reference sequence). The CDR3 loop reads CASSFRQGMETQYF. The CDR3 region has the DNA TGTGCCAGCAGCTTCCGACAGGGGATGGAGACCCAGTACTTC.

This clonotype has only a few counts. This rearrangement joins TRBV12-3 or TRBV12-4 to TRBJ1-6, with a possible D match to TRBD1 (6 bases). Trimming pared 7 bases from V and 10 bases from J, leaving 14 bases between. The CDR3 extends over 13 amino acids. CDR3 bases: TGTGCCAGCAAGACGACAGGTACCTCACCCCTCCACTTT. It translates to CASKTTGTSPLHF.

V gene TRBV30 combines with J gene TRBJ1-5; TRBD1 aligns across 7 bases. V trimming: 5 bases; J trimming: 2 bases; junction bases outside the gene matches: 12. CDR1 is GTSNPN and CDR2 is SVGIG in the germline V gene (reference sequence). This CDR3 is built from 16 residues. CDR3 coding DNA: TGTGCCTGGTACAGACAGGGATGGGGTGGCAATCAGCCCCAGCATTTT. Its protein is CAWYRQGWGGNQPQHF.

In this sample, this clonotype turned up a few times. V usage is TRBV6-5 and J usage is TRBJ2-2; D is ambiguous. CDR3 length: 13 amino acids. Trimming pared 2 bases from V and 4 bases from J, leaving 5 bases between. Germline CDR1 MNHEY, CDR2 SVGAGI. The CDR3 DNA is TGTGCCAGCAGTTACGTGAGCACCGGGGAGCTGTTTTTT. Residues: CASSYVSTGELFF.

This clonotype was counted only a few times. This chain joins TRBV7-2 and TRBJ2-2, with D perhaps matching TRBD1 (5 bases). CDR3 size: 16 residues. Trimming took 5 bases from V and 1 from J, leaving 14 bases between them. Germline lookup yields CDR1 SGHTA and CDR2 FQGNSA. The CDR3 loop is CASSRVGVMNTGELFF. CDR3 sequence (DNA): TGTGCCAGCAGCCGCGTAGGGGTTATGAACACCGGGGAGCTGTTTTTT.

This clonotype has just a few counts. The genes are TRBV19 and TRBJ2-2; D possibly uses TRBD1 or TRBD2 (6 bases each). Trimming cost V 11 bases and J 4 bases, with 11 bases left between them. Germline loops: CDR1 LNHDA, CDR2 SQIVND (reference sequence). There are 12 residues in the CDR3. The CDR3 bases are TGTGCCGCATCGGGGGCCACCGGGGAGCTGTTTTTT. As protein: CAASGATGELFF.

The CDR3 protein is CASSSGQGLNQPQHF. CDR3 DNA sequence: TGTGCCAGCAGCTCTGGACAGGGGCTTAATCAGCCCCAGCATTTT. This chain connects TRBV6-2 or TRBV6-3 to TRBJ1-5; 9 bases match TRBD1. The CDR3 runs to 15 residues. In germline, CDR1 is MNHEY, CDR2 SVGEGT. V lost 6 bases to trimming and J lost 4 bases; unmatched junction nucleotides: 7.